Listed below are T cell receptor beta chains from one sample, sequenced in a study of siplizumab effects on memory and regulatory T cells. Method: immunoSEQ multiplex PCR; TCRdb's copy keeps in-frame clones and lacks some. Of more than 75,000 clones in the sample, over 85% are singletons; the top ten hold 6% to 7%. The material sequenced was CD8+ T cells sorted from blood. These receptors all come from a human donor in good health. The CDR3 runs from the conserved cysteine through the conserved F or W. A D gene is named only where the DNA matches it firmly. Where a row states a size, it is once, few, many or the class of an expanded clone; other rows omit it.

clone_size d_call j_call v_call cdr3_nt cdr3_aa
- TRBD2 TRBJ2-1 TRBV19 TGTGCCAGTAGTATTAGCGGACTAGCGTCGAATGAGCAGTTCTTC CASSISGLASNEQFF
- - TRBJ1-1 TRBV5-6 TGTGCCAGCAGCTTGTTAGAGGCTGCAACTGAAGCTTTCTTT CASSLLEAATEAFF
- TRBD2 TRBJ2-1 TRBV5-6 TGTGCCAGCAGCGCTAGTAGCGGGGGGGTTTACAATGAGCAGTTCTTC CASSASSGGVYNEQFF
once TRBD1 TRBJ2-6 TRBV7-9 TGTGCCAGTGGACAGGGGAACTCTGGGGCCAACGTCCTGACTTTC CASGQGNSGANVLTF
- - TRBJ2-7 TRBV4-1 TGCGCCAGCAGCCAATCCCGGGGTACGACCTACGAGCAGTACTTC CASSQSRGTTYEQYF
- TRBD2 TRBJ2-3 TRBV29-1 TGCAGCGGAGAGGGACTAGCGGGGGGGGATACGCAGTATTTT CSGEGLAGGDTQYF
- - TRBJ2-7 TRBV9 TGTGCCAGCAGCGTAGATAGGGAGTATGACGAGCAGTACTTC CASSVDREYDEQYF
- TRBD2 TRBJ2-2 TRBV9 TGTGCCAGCAGCGACCACGTAAACCCCGGGACTAGCGGGAGGGTCGGGGAGCTGTTTTTT CASSDHVNPGTSGRVGELFF
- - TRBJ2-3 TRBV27 TGTGCCAGCAGCCCCCAGGCAGCTGGCACAGATACGCAGTATTTT CASSPQAAGTDTQYF
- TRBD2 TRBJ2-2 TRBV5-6 TGTGCCAGCAGCTTGCCCGTACTAGCGGGAGGTCAAGGCACCGGGGAGCTGTTTTTT CASSLPVLAGGQGTGELFF
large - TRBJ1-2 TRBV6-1 TGTGCCAGCAGTGAAGGTGCAGAACCCGCTTTTTGGGCCCTTTATGGCTACACCTTC CASSEGAEPAFWALYGYTF
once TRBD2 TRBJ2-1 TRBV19 TGTGCCAGTAGTCGACTAGCGGTCAATATGGTAGGTGAGCAGTTCTTC CASSRLAVNMVGEQFF
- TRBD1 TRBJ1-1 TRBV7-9 TGTGCCAGCAGCCCGACAGGGCAAGAAGCTTTCTTT CASSPTGQEAFF
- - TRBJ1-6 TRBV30 TGTGCCTGGGGGCCCGGGCAAGGGGATTCACCCCTCCACTTT CAWGPGQGDSPLHF
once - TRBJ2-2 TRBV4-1 TGCGCCAGCAGCCAAGATTTGGAGGCCGGGGAGCTGTTTTTT CASSQDLEAGELFF
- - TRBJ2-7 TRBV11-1 TGTGCCAGCAGCGCCCACACTGACTACGAGCAGTACTTC CASSAHTDYEQYF
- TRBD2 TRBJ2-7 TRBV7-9 TGTGCCAGCAGCTTAGGACTAGCGGGAGTTCAGGGCGAGCAGTACTTC CASSLGLAGVQGEQYF
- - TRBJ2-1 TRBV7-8 TGTGCCAGCAGCTTAGTGGTGGGGCACCTGAATGAGCAGTTCTTC CASSLVVGHLNEQFF
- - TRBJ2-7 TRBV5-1 TGCGCCAGCAGCCAAGGACAGATCTCCTACGAGCAGTACTTC CASSQGQISYEQYF
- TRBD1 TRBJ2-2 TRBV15 TGTGCCACCAGCAAGGGGGACAGGGGATCCCCCGGGGAGCTGTTTTTT CATSKGDRGSPGELFF
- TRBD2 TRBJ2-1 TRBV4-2 TGTGCCAGCAGCCAAGGGCTAGCGGGAGGCCCGCGTGGGAATGAGCAGTTCTTC CASSQGLAGGPRGNEQFF
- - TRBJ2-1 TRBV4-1 TGCGCCAGCAGCCTTAGCGGAGGCTCCTACAATGAGCAGTTCTTC CASSLSGGSYNEQFF
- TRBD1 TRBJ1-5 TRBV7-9 TGTGCCAGCAGTACGGGACAGGGTTTTTATCAGCCCCAGCATTTT CASSTGQGFYQPQHF
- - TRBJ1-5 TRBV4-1 TGCGCCAGCAGCCAAGAGGGAGGGTTGGAGCCCCAGCATTTT CASSQEGGLEPQHF
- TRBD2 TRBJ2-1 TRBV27 TGTGCCAGCAGTTTAGGGACTAGTTTTAGCGGTGAGCAGTTCTTC CASSLGTSFSGEQFF
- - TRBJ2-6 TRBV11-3 TGTGCCAGCAGCTTGGGTACTGGGGCCAACGTCCTGACTTTC CASSLGTGANVLTF
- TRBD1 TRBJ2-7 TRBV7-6 TGTGCCAGCAGCCAAACTAAGACAGGGCTCGGCGAGCAGTACTTC CASSQTKTGLGEQYF
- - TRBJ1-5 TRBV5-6 TGTGCCAGCAGCTTGGCTGCTTATAGCAATCAGCCCCAGCATTTT CASSLAAYSNQPQHF
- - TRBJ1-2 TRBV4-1 TGCGCCAGCAGCCCCGGGAAGGGCTACACCTTC CASSPGKGYTF
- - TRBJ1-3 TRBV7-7 TGTGCTAGCAACTTTTACACCATATATTTT CASNFYTIYF
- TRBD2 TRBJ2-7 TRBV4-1 TGCGCCAGCAGCCAACAAGCGGGAGGGTCCTACGAGCAGTACTTC CASSQQAGGSYEQYF
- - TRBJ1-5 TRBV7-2 TGTGCCAGCAGCTTAGCGCTCGGGCCCCGGCAGCCCCAGCATTTT CASSLALGPRQPQHF
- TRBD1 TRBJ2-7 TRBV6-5 TGTGCCAGCAGAGGCAGGGGGCCGTTTGAGCAGTACTTC CASRGRGPFEQYF
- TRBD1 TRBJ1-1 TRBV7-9 TGTGCCAGCAGCCCCCCCGGGACAGGGAGCACTGAAGCTTTCTTT CASSPPGTGSTEAFF
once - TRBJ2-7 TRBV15 TGTGCCACCAGCAGCCTACTGGTGTCCTACGAGCAGTACTTC CATSSLLVSYEQYF
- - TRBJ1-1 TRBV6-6 TGTGCCAGCAAGCTGAACACTGAAGCTTTCTTT CASKLNTEAFF
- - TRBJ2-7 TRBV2 TGTGCCAGCAGTGACAGTTTGAGCTCCTACGAGCAGTACTTC CASSDSLSSYEQYF
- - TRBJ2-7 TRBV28 TGTGCCAGCAGTTTATATAGGGGTGCCTACGAGCAGTACTTC CASSLYRGAYEQYF
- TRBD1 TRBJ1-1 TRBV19 TGTGCCAGTAGTGCCCGGACAGGGTCCGACACTGAAGCTTTCTTT CASSARTGSDTEAFF
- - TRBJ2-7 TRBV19 TGTGCCAGTAGTCCAGGCAGCCTCTACGAGCAGTACTTC CASSPGSLYEQYF
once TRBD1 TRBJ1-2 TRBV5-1 TGCGCCAGCAGCTTCGGGACAGGATATGGCTACACCTTC CASSFGTGYGYTF
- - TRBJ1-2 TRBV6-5 TGTGCCAGCAGTTACTCGAGCCACAACTATGGCTACACCTTC CASSYSSHNYGYTF
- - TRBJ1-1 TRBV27 TGTGCCAGCAGTTCCTTTTTGAGGGAAAGCACTGAAGCTTTCTTT CASSSFLRESTEAFF
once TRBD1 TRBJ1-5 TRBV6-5 TGTGCCAGCAGTCTCGGGACAGCGGGGCAGCCCCAGCATTTT CASSLGTAGQPQHF
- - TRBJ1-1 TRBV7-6 TGTGCCAGCAGCTTAGCCAATAAGGGCACTGAAGCTTTCTTT CASSLANKGTEAFF